This T cell receptor beta chain was captured by sequencing in a study of T cells expressing NK-cell markers. TCRdb derives one entry per CDR3 protein from the 5' RACE reads, leaving out DNA. The sample data list some 500,000 distinct CDR3 sequences. The CDR3 sequence is 15 residues long. Germline loops: CDR1 MNHEY, CDR2 SVGAGI. The chain joins TRBV6-5 to TRBJ2-1; TCRdb indicates TRBD1, and absent DNA this call remains unverified. Sequencing used blood T cells: a sorted CD56 or NKG2C T cell subset, CD4+ or CD8+ T cells, or bulk PBMC T cells (not recorded which). The clonotype originates from a woman in her forties or fifties in good health. The CDR3 loop is CASSYWTSGTNEQFF.